A single T cell receptor beta chain is shown here with its context. The antigen is undetermined. In the PCR, 60 Vbeta and 13 Jbeta primers were used. The table came from immunoSEQ multiplex PCR; TCRdb's copy has only in-frame clones and leaves some out. The sample includes fewer than 75,000 clones, roughly 78% of them seen just once. Germline V CDR1 and CDR2: SEHNR, FQNEAQ (reference sequence). The CDR3 is made up of 15 amino acids. The V segment lost 7 bases and the J segment 2 bases; nucleotides outside the gene matches: 8. The data belong to a study of cytomegalovirus exposure and HLA in healthy donors. Study results and caveats: Near-uniform donor sequencing depth was presumed by presence/absence analyses. Across HLA loci, a later analysis found differing TCR association rates, with DRB1 most and HLA-C fewest. The study recorded 150 to 200 TCR beta chains that were cytomegalovirus-associated. Later analysis associated a missense DCLRE1C variant with TCR beta V- and J-gene trimming.

Sequenced input: PBMCs. This chain connects TRBV7-9 to TRBJ1-2; 9 bases are shared with TRBD1. This clonotype was obtained from a woman aged 25 to 39 in good health and CMV-seronegative. In DNA form, the CDR3 reads TGTGCCAGCATAGCCCCGGGACAGGGAAACTATGGCTACACCTTC. It translates to CASIAPGQGNYGYTF.